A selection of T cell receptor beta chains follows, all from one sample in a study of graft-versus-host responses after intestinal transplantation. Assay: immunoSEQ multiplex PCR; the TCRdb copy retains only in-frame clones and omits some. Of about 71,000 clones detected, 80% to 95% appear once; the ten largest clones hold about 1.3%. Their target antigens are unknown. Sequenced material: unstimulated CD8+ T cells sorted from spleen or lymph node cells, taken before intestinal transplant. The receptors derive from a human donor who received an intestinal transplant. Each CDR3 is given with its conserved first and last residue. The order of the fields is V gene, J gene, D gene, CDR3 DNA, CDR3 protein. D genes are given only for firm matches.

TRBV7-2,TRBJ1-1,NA,TGTGCCAGCAGCTTATCGGCGGGTGAAACTGAAGCTTTCTTT,CASSLSAGETEAFF
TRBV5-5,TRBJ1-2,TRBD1,TGTGCCAGCAGCCCAAACTCAAGGACAGGGAACTATGGCTACACCTTC,CASSPNSRTGNYGYTF
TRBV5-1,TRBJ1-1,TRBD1,TGCGCCAGCAGCCCCTACACCATTCAGGGGGACACTGAAGCTTTCTTT,CASSPYTIQGDTEAFF
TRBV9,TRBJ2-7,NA,TGTGCCAGCAGCGTAGGGCCCGGAGCAACCTACGAGCAGTACTTC,CASSVGPGATYEQYF
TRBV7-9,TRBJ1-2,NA,TGTGCCAGCAGCTTAGTCGCGGGGGCTGACGGCTACACCTTC,CASSLVAGADGYTF
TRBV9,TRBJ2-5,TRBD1,TGTGCCAGCAGCGCCCGGGACAGCCAAGAGACCCAGTACTTC,CASSARDSQETQYF
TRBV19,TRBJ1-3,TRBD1,TGTGCCAGTAGTATGGCCGAGACAGGGGGCTTGGGAAACACCATATATTTT,CASSMAETGGLGNTIYF
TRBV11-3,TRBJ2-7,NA,TGTGCCAGCAGCTTAGTACACCCGACCTACGAGCAGTACTTC,CASSLVHPTYEQYF
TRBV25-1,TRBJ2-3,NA,TGTGCCAGCAGTGAATGGAGTAGTAGAGCAGATACGCAGTATTTT,CASSEWSSRADTQYF
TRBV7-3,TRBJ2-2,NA,TGTGCCAGCAGCGTAGACGCGGGGCAGGGGGACACCGGGGAGCTGTTTTTT,CASSVDAGQGDTGELFF